Listed below are T cell receptor beta chains from one sample, sequenced in a study of T-cell reconstitution after alpha-beta-depleted transplantation in children. TCRdb recomputed calls from the PCR reads with MiXCR, one row per CDR3 protein. The sample carries a few hundred thousand distinct CDR3 sequences, more than 20% recorded once. Here the sequenced sample was PBMCs, taken before TCRalphabeta/CD19-depleted stem cell transplant. All receptors derive from a boy less than two years old with Wiskott-Aldrich syndrome, due to receive a stem cell transplant. Each CDR3 is given with its conserved first and last residue. A D gene is named only where the DNA matches it firmly. Where a row states a size, it is once, few, many or the class of an expanded clone; other rows omit it.

v_gene	abundance	d_gene	j_gene	CDR3nt	CDR3aa
TRBV11-2	few	.	TRBJ2-4	TGTGCCAGCAGCGCTGGGACTTTTCCCTTCATTCTAGCCAAAAACAGTCAGTACTTC	CASSAGTFPFILAKNSQYF
TRBV20-1	.	TRBD2	TRBJ2-5	TGCAGTGCGCAACTAGCGGGAGGCCAAAAGACCCAGTACTTC	CSAQLAGGQKTQYF
TRBV12-3/TRBV12-4	few	.	TRBJ1-2	TGTGCCAGCAGTTTGAGAAAATATGGCTACACCTTC	CASSLRKYGYTF
TRBV21-1	.	.	TRBJ2-5	TGTGCCAGCCGCGTCACGACAGGGGAGGCAGAGACCCAGTACTTC	CASRVTTGEAETQYF
TRBV12-3/TRBV12-4	few	TRBD2	TRBJ2-7	TGTGCCAGCAGTTCGACGACTAGCGGGGGAGAGTACGAGCAGTACTTC	CASSSTTSGGEYEQYF
TRBV10-3	.	.	TRBJ2-1	TGTGCCATCACCGGGACGGTCTCCTACAATGAGCAGTTCTTC	CAITGTVSYNEQFF
TRBV3-1	.	.	TRBJ1-3	TGTGCCAGCAGCCAAGCTTATGGAAACACCATATATTTT	CASSQAYGNTIYF
TRBV12-3/TRBV12-4	few	.	TRBJ2-7	TGTGCCAGCATTCCATCAGGGGCGGGCTACGAGCAGTACTTC	CASIPSGAGYEQYF
TRBV7-2	.	TRBD2	TRBJ2-1	TGTGCCAGCAGCCCCTGGACTAGCGGGAGTTTTAATGAGCAGTTCTTC	CASSPWTSGSFNEQFF
TRBV20-1	.	.	TRBJ1-1	TGCAGTGCTCTAGGGGAGACAGCCAACACTGAAGCTTTCTTT	CSALGETANTEAFF
TRBV7-9	.	TRBD2	TRBJ2-5	TGTGCCAGCAGCTTATATGATTCGGGGGGGGAGACCCAGTACTTC	CASSLYDSGGETQYF
TRBV5-1	.	TRBD2	TRBJ2-1	TGCGCCAGCAGCCGGACTAGCGGGAGAGAAAATGAGCAGTTCTTC	CASSRTSGRENEQFF
TRBV5-6	.	TRBD2	TRBJ2-1	TGTGCCAGCAGCTGGGGGACTAGCGGGTACTACAATGAGCAGTTCTTC	CASSWGTSGYYNEQFF
TRBV25-1	few	.	TRBJ2-1	TGTGCCAGCAGCGACTCCCGGGGGTCCCTTTACAATGAGCAGTTCTTC	CASSDSRGSLYNEQFF